These T cell receptor beta chains were read from a single sample in a study of CD8+CD57+ T cells in acquired aplastic anemia. TCRdb used MiXCR to reprocess the reads, holding one entry per CDR3 protein. The sample records around 180,000 distinct CDR3 sequences, about three fifths being singletons. Sequencing was carried out using sorted CD4+, CD8+, or CD8+CD57+ T cells (not recorded which) from PBMCs. These receptor sequences come from a human donor in good health. Both conserved end residues are part of each CDR3. Fields, in order: V gene, J gene, clone size, D gene, CDR3 protein, CDR3 DNA. D genes are given only for firm matches. Not all rows give a size; the values are once, few, many and, for expanded clones, a class.

>TRBV7-6|TRBJ2-2|.|.
CASSLAANTGELFF
TGTGCCAGCAGCTTAGCAGCGAACACCGGGGAGCTGTTTTTT
>TRBV7-9|TRBJ1-5|few|.
CASSPTGNQPQHF
TGTGCCAGCAGCCCGACAGGTAATCAGCCCCAGCATTTT
>TRBV10-3|TRBJ2-7|.|.
CASSLKQGPYEQYF
TGTGCCAGCAGTCTGAAACAGGGACCCTACGAGCAGTACTTC
>TRBV4-3|TRBJ2-3|.|.
CASSQEERSGGTQYF
TGCGCCAGCAGCCAAGAGGAACGAAGCGGAGGTACGCAGTATTTT
>TRBV19|TRBJ2-1|.|TRBD2
CASSLLAGNYNEQFF
TGTGCCAGTAGTCTTCTAGCGGGAAACTACAATGAGCAGTTCTTC
>TRBV7-8|TRBJ2-3|few|.
CASSATAALTDTQYF
TGTGCCAGCAGCGCGACCGCTGCCCTCACAGATACGCAGTATTTT
>TRBV28|TRBJ1-5|few|.
CASSDTSNQPQHF
TGTGCCAGCAGTGATACTAGCAATCAGCCCCAGCATTTT
>TRBV4-2|TRBJ1-2|few|TRBD1
CASSQGQEGGYTF
TGTGCCAGCAGCCAGGGACAGGAAGGGGGCTACACCTTC
>TRBV10-3|TRBJ1-2|.|TRBD1
CAIRRDRDNGYTF
TGTGCCATCAGGCGGGACAGGGATAATGGCTACACCTTC
>TRBV20-1|TRBJ2-7|few|.
CSACCGSDYEQYF
TGCAGTGCTTGTTGCGGTAGCGACTACGAGCAGTACTTC
>TRBV10-3|TRBJ2-1|.|.
CAISAAYNEQFF
TGTGCCATCAGTGCGGCCTACAATGAGCAGTTCTTC
>TRBV20-1|TRBJ2-3|few|.
CSATTTRGWADTQYF
TGCAGTGCTACTACCACTCGAGGTTGGGCAGATACGCAGTATTTT
>TRBV15|TRBJ2-7|few|.
CATSTSQGREQYF
TGTGCCACCAGCACCTCGCAGGGGAGAGAGCAGTACTTC
>TRBV5-6|TRBJ1-1|.|.
CASSSQQNTEAFF
TGTGCCAGCAGCTCACAACAGAACACTGAAGCTTTCTTT
>TRBV5-1|TRBJ2-7|.|.
CASRPSDSPYEQYF
TGCGCCAGCAGACCCAGCGACAGCCCCTACGAGCAGTACTTC
>TRBV14|TRBJ1-5|.|TRBD1
CASSPSGTGGNQPQHF
TGTGCCAGCAGCCCGTCGGGCACAGGGGGCAATCAGCCCCAGCATTTT
>TRBV7-3|TRBJ1-1|.|.
CASSKQGRTEAFF
TGTGCCAGCAGCAAACAGGGCAGGACTGAAGCTTTCTTT